These 18 T cell receptor beta chains share one sample of origin, sequenced in a study of cytomegalovirus exposure and HLA in healthy donors. The study ran its PCR with 60 Vbeta and 13 Jbeta primers. Clones were read by immunoSEQ multiplex PCR, and TCRdb kept only the in-frame ones, dropping some. The sample has approximately 150,000 clones, 75% to 80% seen once. The sample consisted of PBMCs. These receptors were taken from a woman aged 60-75 years in good health and CMV-seronegative.

V usage is TRBV6-5 and J usage is TRBJ1-1, with TRBD1 as a possible D gene (6 bases). The CDR3 sequence is 13 residues long. Per the germline V gene, CDR1 is MNHEY and CDR2 is SVGAGI. The V gene lost 2 bases and the J gene lost 4 bases, with 8 bases spanning the gap. CDR3 nucleotides: TGTGCCAGCAGTTACGAGGGGGTCACTGAAGCTTTCTTT. This encodes CASSYEGVTEAFF.

The CDR3 protein is CASSDPGQGAGYNSPLHF. CDR3 sequence (DNA): TGTGCCAGCAGTGACCCGGGACAGGGGGCCGGCTATAATTCACCCCTCCACTTT. The chain employs TRBV25-1 and TRBJ1-6; 12 positions agree with TRBD1. V dropped 3 bases and J dropped 3; count of bases not matched to a gene: 6. This CDR3 is built from 18 residues. The germline V gene has CDR1 MGHDK and CDR2 SYGVNS. Full variable domain (outside the CDR3, taken from reference TRBV25-1 and TRBJ1-6): EADIYQTPRYLVIGTGKKITLECSQTMGHDKMYWYQQDPGMELHLIHYSYGVNSTEKGDLSSESTVSRIRTEHFPLTLESARPSHTSQYLCASSDPGQGAGYNSPLHFGNGTRLTVT.

The rearrangement links TRBV4-1 to TRBJ2-1, with D perhaps matching TRBD2 (6 bases). The germline V gene encodes CDR1 MGHRA and CDR2 YSYEKL. The V gene lost 4 bases and the J gene lost 3 bases, with 16 bases spanning the gap. The CDR3 has 16 amino acids. CDR3 DNA sequence: TGCGCCAGCAGCCTCTCTGGGACGGGAGTCTACAATGAGCAGTTCTTC. Translating gives CASSLSGTGVYNEQFF.

The genes are TRBV4-1 and TRBJ2-3; 14 positions agree with TRBD2. Losses at the gene ends were 3 bases for V and 0 bases for J; bases not matched to a gene: 5. The germline CDR1 and CDR2 sequences are MGHRA and YSYEKL. The CDR3 has 18 amino acids. The CDR3 loop is CASSQTSGRASSTDTQYF. The DNA of the CDR3 is TGCGCCAGCAGCCAGACTAGCGGGAGGGCCTCTAGCACAGATACGCAGTATTTT.

The V gene is TRBV5-1, the J gene TRBJ2-2, with 8 nucleotides matching TRBD2. Germline CDR1 is SGHRS and CDR2 is YFSETQ. V lost 0 bases and J lost 6; bases outside the gene matches: 7. The CDR3 contains 16 residues. This CDR3 reads CASSLEAGGPAGELFF. The CDR3 nucleotides read TGCGCCAGCAGCTTGGAGGCGGGGGGCCCGGCCGGGGAGCTGTTTTTT.

This clone was recorded only once. V gene TRBV7-3 combines with J gene TRBJ2-3; D is perhaps TRBD2 (6 bases). With 5 bases removed from V and 1 base from J, the gap between germline ends came to 16 bases. This CDR3 is built from 16 residues. The germline V gene has CDR1 SGHTA and CDR2 FQGTGA. The DNA of the CDR3 is TGTGCCAGCAGCCTAGGAGGGCGGGTGGGCACAGATACGCAGTATTTT. This sequence encodes CASSLGGRVGTDTQYF.

This clone turned up a few times. V gene TRBV7-8 combines with J gene TRBJ1-1, with TRBD1 matching 8 bases. V was clipped by 4 bases and J by 1 base; unmatched bases: 5. CDR1 SGHVS and CDR2 FQNEAQ come from the germline V gene. The CDR3 totals 15 residues. The DNA of the CDR3 is TGTGCCAGCAGCTCGGACAGGGTGGGGAACACTGAAGCTTTCTTT. It specifies CASSSDRVGNTEAFF.

V and J are TRBV27 and TRBJ2-1; 12 nucleotides align to TRBD2. There are 16 residues in the CDR3. J was trimmed by 3 bases and V by 3 bases; bases with no gene match: 3. Germline CDR1 reads MNHEY; CDR2 reads SMNVEV (reference sequence). CDR3 loop: CASSFQTSGGYNEQFF. CDR3 coding DNA: TGTGCCAGCAGTTTCCAGACTAGCGGGGGCTACAATGAGCAGTTCTTC.

V gene TRBV7-8 combines with J gene TRBJ2-5; TRBD2 is a possible D gene (6 bases). V lost 5 bases and J 5 bases, leaving 15 bases between the germline ends. The V gene's germline CDR1 is SGHVS and CDR2 FQNEAQ. The CDR3 totals 14 residues. The DNA for the CDR3 is TGTGCCAGCAGCATATCAGGGACTCGGGAGACCCAGTACTTC. It yields the protein CASSISGTRETQYF.

With regard to this clone: Additional DNA sequences in this sample encode the identical CDR3. The chain carries TRBV9 and TRBJ1-6; D remains unclear. V gave up 3 bases and J gave up 7 bases, with 8 bases separating them. Germline assignment: CDR1 SGDLS and CDR2 YYNGEE. The CDR3 loop spans 13 amino acids. Here the CDR3 reads CASSGAVNSPLHF. DNA of the CDR3: TGTGCCAGCAGCGGGGCAGTCAATTCACCCCTCCACTTT. Supplemented by reference TRBV9 and TRBJ1-6, the full variable domain reads DSGVTQTPKHLITATGQRVTLRCSPRSGDLSVYWYQQSLDQGLQFLIQYYNGEERAKGNILERFSAQQFPDLHSELNLSSLELGDSALYFCASSGAVNSPLHFGNGTRLTVT.

V is TRBV10-3 and J is TRBJ2-3; D perhaps matches TRBD2 (6 bases). The germline V gene encodes CDR1 ENHRY and CDR2 SYGVKD. The V end was cut by 3 bases, the J end by 6 bases, with 13 bases between. This CDR3 has 14 amino acids. CDR3 nucleotides: TGTGCCATCAGTGACGGCCCGGGAGCGGATACGCAGTATTTT. Amino acid sequence: CAISDGPGADTQYF.

V and J are TRBV9 and TRBJ2-3; TRBD2 agrees at 9 bases. Germline CDR1 reads SGDLS; CDR2 reads YYNGEE. The CDR3 totals 16 residues. Trimming at V came to 4 bases and at J to 1 base, leaving 7 bases not matched to a gene. CDR3: CASSPPPSGGTDTQYF. The CDR3 DNA reads TGTGCCAGCAGCCCCCCCCCTAGCGGGGGCACAGATACGCAGTATTTT.

This sequence joins TRBV6-1 and TRBJ2-5, with 12 nucleotides matching TRBD2. The ends lost 8 bases at V and 2 bases at J; junction bases unmatched: 3. Germline V gene lookup returns CDR1 MNHNS and CDR2 SASEGT. CDR3 length: 14 amino acids. The CDR3 DNA reads as TGTGCCAGCCGCGGGACTAGCGGGCAAGAGACCCAGTACTTC. Its protein is CASRGTSGQETQYF.

The chain is built from TRBV5-8 and TRBJ1-4; tentative D call: TRBD1 (6 bases). Germline-derived CDR1 and CDR2 are SGHTS and YDEGEE. Trimming shortened V by 4 bases and J by 12 bases, and 28 bases separated the two germline ends. The CDR3 is 17 residues long. The CDR3 sequence is CASSTRSSGTRTNELFF. The DNA for the CDR3 is TGTGCCAGCAGCACCCGGTCCTCCGGGACACGCACCAATGAACTGTTTTTT.

This chain uses TRBV19 with TRBJ1-2; D call uncertain. CDR1 and CDR2 from the germline V gene are LNHDA and SQIVND (reference sequence). CDR3 length equals 14 residues. Deletions cut 3 bases from V and 4 bases from J, with 12 bases between. CDR3 protein: CASSISGHIYGYTF. CDR3 bases: TGTGCCAGTAGTATTTCCGGTCATATCTATGGCTACACCTTC. The variable domain in full, with the rest retrieved from reference TRBV19 and TRBJ1-2, is DGGITQSPKYLFRKEGQNVTLSCEQNLNHDAMYWYRQDPGQGLRLIYYSQIVNDFQKGDIAEGYSVSREKKESFPLTVTSAQKNPTAFYLCASSISGHIYGYTFGSGTRLTVV.

The V gene is TRBV6-4, the J gene TRBJ2-5; a possible D gene is TRBD2 (7 bases). Germline V gene sequence: CDR1 MRHNA, CDR2 SNTAGT. The CDR3 has 19 residues. Trimming took 7 bases from V and 1 from J, leaving 28 bases between them. The CDR3 loop reads CASTETRGADKLGQETQYF. The DNA for the CDR3 is TGTGCCAGCACCGAGACACGGGGGGCTGATAAGCTCGGCCAAGAGACCCAGTACTTC.

The sample holds a few counts of this clone. The chain is built from TRBV4-1 and TRBJ1-4; TRBD1 is a possible D gene (5 bases). The CDR3 sequence is 16 residues long. Trimming took off 1 base at V and 8 bases at J, with 17 bases between the two ends. The germline V gene encodes CDR1 MGHRA and CDR2 YSYEKL. CDR3 region: CASSQARGGAGEKLFF. In DNA, the CDR3 is TGCGCCAGCAGCCAAGCCCGTGGCGGGGCCGGAGAAAAACTGTTTTTT.

This chain links TRBV18 with TRBJ1-2; 9 positions agree with TRBD1. CDR1 and CDR2 (germline): KGHSH, LQKENI. The CDR3 has 15 residues. The V segment lost 3 bases and the J segment 5 bases; nucleotides outside the gene matches: 7. The CDR3 region is CASSPPGTGYYGYTF. Here the CDR3 DNA reads TGTGCCAGCTCACCCCCCGGGACAGGGTATTATGGCTACACCTTC.